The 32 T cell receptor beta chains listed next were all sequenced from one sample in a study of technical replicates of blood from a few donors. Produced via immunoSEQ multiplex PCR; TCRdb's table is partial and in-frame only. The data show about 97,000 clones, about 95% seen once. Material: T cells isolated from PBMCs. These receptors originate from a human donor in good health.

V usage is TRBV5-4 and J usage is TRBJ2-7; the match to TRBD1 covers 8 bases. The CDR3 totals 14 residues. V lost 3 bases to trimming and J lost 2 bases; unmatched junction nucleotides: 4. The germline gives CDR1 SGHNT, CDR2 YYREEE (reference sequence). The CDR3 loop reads CASSSQDRAYEQYF. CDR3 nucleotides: TGTGCCAGCAGCTCCCAGGACAGGGCCTACGAGCAGTACTTC.

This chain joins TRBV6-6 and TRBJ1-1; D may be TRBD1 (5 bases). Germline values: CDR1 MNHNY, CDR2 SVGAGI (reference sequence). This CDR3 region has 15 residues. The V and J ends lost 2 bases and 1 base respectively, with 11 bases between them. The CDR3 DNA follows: TGTGCCAGCAGTTACCAAAGGGGTGCGAACACTGAAGCTTTCTTT. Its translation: CASSYQRGANTEAFF.

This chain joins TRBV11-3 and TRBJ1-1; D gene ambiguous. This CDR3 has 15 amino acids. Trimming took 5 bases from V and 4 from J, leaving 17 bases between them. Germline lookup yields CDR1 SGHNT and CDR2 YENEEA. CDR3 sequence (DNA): TGTGCCAGCAGCATCCCAACGAGGCTGGGCACTGAAGCTTTCTTT. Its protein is CASSIPTRLGTEAFF.

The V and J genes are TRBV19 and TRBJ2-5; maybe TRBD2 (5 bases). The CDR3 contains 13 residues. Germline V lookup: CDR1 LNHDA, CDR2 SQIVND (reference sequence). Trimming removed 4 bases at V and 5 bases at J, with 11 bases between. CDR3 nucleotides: TGTGCCAGTAGTACACTAGTTAGGGAGACCCAGTACTTC. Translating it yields CASSTLVRETQYF.

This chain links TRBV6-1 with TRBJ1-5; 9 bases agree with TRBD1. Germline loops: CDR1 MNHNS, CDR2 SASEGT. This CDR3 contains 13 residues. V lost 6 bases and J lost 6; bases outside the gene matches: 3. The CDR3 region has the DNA TGTGCCAGCAGCGGACAGGGGAGTCAGCCCCAGCATTTT. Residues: CASSGQGSQPQHF.

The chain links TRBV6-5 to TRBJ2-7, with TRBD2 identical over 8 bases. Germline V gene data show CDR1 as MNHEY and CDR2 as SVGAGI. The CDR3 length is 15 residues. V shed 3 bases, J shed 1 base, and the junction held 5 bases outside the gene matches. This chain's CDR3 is CASSYGAGGSYEQYF. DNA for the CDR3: TGTGCCAGCAGTTATGGGGCGGGGGGATCCTACGAGCAGTACTTC.

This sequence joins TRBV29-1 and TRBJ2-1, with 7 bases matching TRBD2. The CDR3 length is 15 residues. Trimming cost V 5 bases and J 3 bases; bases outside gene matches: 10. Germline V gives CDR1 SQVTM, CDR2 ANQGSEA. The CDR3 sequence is CSVLGGLAVYNEQFF. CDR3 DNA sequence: TGCAGCGTTCTGGGAGGTCTAGCGGTCTACAATGAGCAGTTCTTC.

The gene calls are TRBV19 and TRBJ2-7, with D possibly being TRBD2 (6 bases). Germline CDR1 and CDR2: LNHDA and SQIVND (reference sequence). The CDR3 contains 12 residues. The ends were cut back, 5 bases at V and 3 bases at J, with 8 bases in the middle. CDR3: CASSSGDYEQYF. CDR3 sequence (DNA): TGTGCCAGTAGTTCGGGGGACTACGAGCAGTACTTC.

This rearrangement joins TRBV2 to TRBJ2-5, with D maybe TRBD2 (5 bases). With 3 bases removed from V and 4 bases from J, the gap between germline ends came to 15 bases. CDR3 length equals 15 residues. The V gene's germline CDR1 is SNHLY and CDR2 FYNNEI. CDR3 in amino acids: CASSDLGSVGETQYF. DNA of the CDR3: TGTGCCAGCAGTGATCTAGGGAGCGTAGGAGAGACCCAGTACTTC.

Written as DNA, the CDR3 is TGTGCCTGGAGTGTGCCCAACCGCGTTCCAAACACTGAAGCTTTCTTT. It yields the protein CAWSVPNRVPNTEAFF. The V gene is TRBV30, the J gene TRBJ1-1, with D hard to call. This CDR3 spans 16 amino acids. V dropped 0 bases and J dropped 2 bases, with 16 bases sitting between them. Germline loops: CDR1 GTSNPN, CDR2 SVGIG (reference sequence).

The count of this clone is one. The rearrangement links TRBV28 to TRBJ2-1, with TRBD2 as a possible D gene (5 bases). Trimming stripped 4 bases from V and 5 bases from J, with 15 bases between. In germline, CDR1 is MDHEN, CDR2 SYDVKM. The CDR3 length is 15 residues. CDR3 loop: CASSSPFGVHNEQFF. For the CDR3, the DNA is TGTGCCAGCAGTTCACCCTTCGGGGTCCACAATGAGCAGTTCTTC.

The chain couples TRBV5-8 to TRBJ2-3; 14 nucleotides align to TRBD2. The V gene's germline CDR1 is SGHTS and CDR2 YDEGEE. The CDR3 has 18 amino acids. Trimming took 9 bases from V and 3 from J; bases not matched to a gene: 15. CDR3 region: CATEGLAGVEVWTDTQYF. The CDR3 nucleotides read TGTGCCACGGAGGGACTAGCGGGAGTAGAGGTATGGACAGATACGCAGTATTTT.

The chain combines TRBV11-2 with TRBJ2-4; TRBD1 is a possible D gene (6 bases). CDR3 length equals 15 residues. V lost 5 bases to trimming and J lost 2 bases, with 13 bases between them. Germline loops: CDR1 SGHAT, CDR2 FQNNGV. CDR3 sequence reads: CASSLRRGPKNIQYF. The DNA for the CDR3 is TGTGCCAGCAGCCTACGCAGGGGCCCCAAAAACATTCAGTACTTC.

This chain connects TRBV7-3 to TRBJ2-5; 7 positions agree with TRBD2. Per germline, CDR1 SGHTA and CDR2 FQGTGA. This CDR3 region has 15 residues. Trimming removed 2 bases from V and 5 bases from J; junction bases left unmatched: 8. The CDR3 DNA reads TGTGCCAGCAGCTTAGGGGGGAGGGCCCGTGAGACCCAGTACTTC. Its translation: CASSLGGRARETQYF.

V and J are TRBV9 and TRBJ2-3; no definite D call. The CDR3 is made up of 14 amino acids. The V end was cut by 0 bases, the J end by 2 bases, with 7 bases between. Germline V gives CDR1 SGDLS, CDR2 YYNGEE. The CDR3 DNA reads TGTGCCAGCAGCGTAGGCCAGGACACAGATACGCAGTATTTT. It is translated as CASSVGQDTDTQYF.

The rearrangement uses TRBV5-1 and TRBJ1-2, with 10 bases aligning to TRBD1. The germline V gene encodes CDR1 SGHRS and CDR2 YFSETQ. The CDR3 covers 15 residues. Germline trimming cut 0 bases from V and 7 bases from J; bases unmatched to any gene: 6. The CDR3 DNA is TGCGCCAGCAGCTTGGAGCCCGGGACAGGGGTTGGCTACACCTTC. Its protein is CASSLEPGTGVGYTF.

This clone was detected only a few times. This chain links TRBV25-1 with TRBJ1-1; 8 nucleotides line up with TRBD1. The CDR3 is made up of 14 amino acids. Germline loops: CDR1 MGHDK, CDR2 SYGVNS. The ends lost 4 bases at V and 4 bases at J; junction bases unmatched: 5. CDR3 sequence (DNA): TGTGCCAGCAGTGTGACAGGGGCCGGCACTGAAGCTTTCTTT. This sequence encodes CASSVTGAGTEAFF.

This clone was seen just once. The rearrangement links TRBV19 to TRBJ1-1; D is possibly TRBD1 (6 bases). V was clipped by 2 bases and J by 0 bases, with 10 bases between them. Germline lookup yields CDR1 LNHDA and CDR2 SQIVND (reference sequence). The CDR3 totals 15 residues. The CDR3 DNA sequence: TGTGCCAGTAGTATAAAGGGGGTACTGAACACTGAAGCTTTCTTT. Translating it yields CASSIKGVLNTEAFF. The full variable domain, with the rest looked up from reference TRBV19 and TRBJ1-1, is DGGITQSPKYLFRKEGQNVTLSCEQNLNHDAMYWYRQDPGQGLRLIYYSQIVNDFQKGDIAEGYSVSREKKESFPLTVTSAQKNPTAFYLCASSIKGVLNTEAFFGQGTRLTVV.

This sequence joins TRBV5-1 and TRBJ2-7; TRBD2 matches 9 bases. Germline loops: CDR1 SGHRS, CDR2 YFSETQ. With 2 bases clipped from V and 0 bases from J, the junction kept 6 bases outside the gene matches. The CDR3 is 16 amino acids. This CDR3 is CASSFGSGRSSYEQYF. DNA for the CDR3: TGCGCCAGCAGCTTCGGAAGCGGGAGGAGCTCCTACGAGCAGTACTTC.

The CDR3 coding sequence is TGTGCCAGCAGTTACTCGAGTAGCGGGCCTTACAATGAGCAGTTCTTC. This encodes CASSYSSSGPYNEQFF. This chain joins TRBV6-5 and TRBJ2-1; 7 bases fit TRBD2. This CDR3 spans 16 amino acids. J lost 4 bases, V lost 0 bases, and 6 bases had no gene match. Germline assignment: CDR1 MNHEY and CDR2 SVGAGI.

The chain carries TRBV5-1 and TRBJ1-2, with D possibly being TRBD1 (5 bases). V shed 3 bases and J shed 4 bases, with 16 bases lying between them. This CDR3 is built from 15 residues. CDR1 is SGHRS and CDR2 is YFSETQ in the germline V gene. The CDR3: CASSWEGTQGYGYTF. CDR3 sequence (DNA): TGCGCCAGCAGCTGGGAGGGGACTCAGGGCTATGGCTACACCTTC.

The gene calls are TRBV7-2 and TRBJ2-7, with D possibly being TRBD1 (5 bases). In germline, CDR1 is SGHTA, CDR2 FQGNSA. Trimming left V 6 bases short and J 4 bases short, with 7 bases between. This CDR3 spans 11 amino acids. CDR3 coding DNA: TGTGCCAGCAGTGACAGATACGAGCAGTACTTC. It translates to CASSDRYEQYF.

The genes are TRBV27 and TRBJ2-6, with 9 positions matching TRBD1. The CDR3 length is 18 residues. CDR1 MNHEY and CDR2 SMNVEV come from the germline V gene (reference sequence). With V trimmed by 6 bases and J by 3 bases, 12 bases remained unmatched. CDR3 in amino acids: CASSWGTGRFSGANVLTF. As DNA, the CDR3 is TGTGCCAGCAGCTGGGGGACAGGGAGGTTCAGTGGGGCCAACGTCCTGACTTTC. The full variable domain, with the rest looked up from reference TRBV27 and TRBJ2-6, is EAQVTQNPRYLITVTGKKLTVTCSQNMNHEYMSWYRQDPGLGLRQIYYSMNVEVTDKGDVPEGYKVSRKEKRNFPLILESPSPNQTSLYFCASSWGTGRFSGANVLTFGAGSRLTVL.

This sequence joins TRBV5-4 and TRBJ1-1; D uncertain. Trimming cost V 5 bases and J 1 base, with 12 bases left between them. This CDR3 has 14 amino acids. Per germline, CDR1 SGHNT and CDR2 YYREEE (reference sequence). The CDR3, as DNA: TGTGCCAGCAGTCGAACAGTTGGGAACACTGAAGCTTTCTTT. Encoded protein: CASSRTVGNTEAFF.

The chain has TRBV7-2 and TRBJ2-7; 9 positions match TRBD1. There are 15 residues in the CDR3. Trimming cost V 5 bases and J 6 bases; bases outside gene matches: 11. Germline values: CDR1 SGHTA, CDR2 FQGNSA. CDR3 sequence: CASSPTTGQGSEQYF. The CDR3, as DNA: TGTGCCAGCAGCCCGACCACGGGACAGGGATCCGAGCAGTACTTC.

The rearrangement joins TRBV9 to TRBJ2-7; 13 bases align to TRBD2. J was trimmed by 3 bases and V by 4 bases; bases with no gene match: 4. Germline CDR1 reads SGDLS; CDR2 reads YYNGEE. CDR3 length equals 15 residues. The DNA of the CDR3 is TGTGCCAGCAGCTTCGGACTAGCGGGAGACTACGAGCAGTACTTC. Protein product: CASSFGLAGDYEQYF. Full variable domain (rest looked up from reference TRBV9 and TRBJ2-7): DSGVTQTPKHLITATGQRVTLRCSPRSGDLSVYWYQQSLDQGLQFLIQYYNGEERAKGNILERFSAQQFPDLHSELNLSSLELGDSALYFCASSFGLAGDYEQYFGPGTRLTVT.

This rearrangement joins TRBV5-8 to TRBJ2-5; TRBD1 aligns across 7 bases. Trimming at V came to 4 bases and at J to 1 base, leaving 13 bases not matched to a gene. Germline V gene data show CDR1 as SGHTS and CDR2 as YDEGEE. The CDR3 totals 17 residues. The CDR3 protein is CASSGDLWDSIQETQYF. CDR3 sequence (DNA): TGTGCCAGCAGCGGTGACTTATGGGACAGTATCCAAGAGACCCAGTACTTC.

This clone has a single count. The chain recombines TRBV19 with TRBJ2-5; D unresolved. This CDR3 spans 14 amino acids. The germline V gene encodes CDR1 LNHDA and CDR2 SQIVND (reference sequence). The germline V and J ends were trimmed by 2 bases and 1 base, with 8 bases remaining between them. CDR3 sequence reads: CASSITHSQETQYF. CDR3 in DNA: TGTGCCAGTAGTATAACACACAGCCAAGAGACCCAGTACTTC.

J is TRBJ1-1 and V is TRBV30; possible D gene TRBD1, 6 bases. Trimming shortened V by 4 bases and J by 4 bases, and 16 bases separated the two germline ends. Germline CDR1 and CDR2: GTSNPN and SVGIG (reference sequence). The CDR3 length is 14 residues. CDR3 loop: CAWMGIGGGTEAFF. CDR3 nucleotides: TGTGCCTGGATGGGCATAGGGGGGGGCACTGAAGCTTTCTTT. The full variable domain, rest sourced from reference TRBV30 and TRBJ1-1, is SQTIHQWPATLVQPVGSPLSLECTVEGTSNPNLYWYRQAAGRGLQLLFYSVGIGQISSEVPQNLSASRPQDRQFILSSKKLLLSDSGFYLCAWMGIGGGTEAFFGQGTRLTVV.

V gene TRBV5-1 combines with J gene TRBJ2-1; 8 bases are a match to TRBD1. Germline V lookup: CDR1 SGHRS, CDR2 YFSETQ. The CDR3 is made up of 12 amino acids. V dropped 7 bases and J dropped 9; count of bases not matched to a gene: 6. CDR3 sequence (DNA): TGCGCCAGCGGTTGGACAGGGCTTGAGCAGTTCTTC. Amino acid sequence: CASGWTGLEQFF.

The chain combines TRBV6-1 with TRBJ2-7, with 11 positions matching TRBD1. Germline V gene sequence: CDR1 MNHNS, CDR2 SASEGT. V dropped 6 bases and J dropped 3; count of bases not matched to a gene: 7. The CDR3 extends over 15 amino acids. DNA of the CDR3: TGTGCCAGCAGCCCTACCGGGACAGGGGGCTACGAGCAGTACTTC. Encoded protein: CASSPTGTGGYEQYF.

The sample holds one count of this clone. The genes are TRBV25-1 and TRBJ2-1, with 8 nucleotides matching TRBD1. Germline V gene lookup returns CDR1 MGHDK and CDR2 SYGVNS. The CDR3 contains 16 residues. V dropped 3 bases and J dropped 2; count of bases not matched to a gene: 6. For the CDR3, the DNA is TGTGCCAGCAGTGATCCCGGGACAGGAGCCTACAATGAGCAGTTCTTC. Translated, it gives CASSDPGTGAYNEQFF.